This TCR beta chain was identified during a study of response to subunit inactivated influenza vaccine. One entry per CDR3 protein results from TCRdb running MiXCR on the RT-PCR reads. Of 290,000 or so distinct CDR3 sequences detected, 22% appear once; the ten largest clones hold 10%. This clonotype has a handful of counts. Germline loops: CDR1 SGDLS, CDR2 YYNGEE. The CDR3 is made up of 15 amino acids. V was clipped by 3 bases and J by 2 bases, with 12 bases between them. This TCR derives from a man aged 50 to 69 who received an inactivated influenza vaccine. The material sequenced was PBMCs from blood, taken less than 22 months after vaccination. The chain recombines TRBV9 with TRBJ2-1; a possible D gene is TRBD2 (6 bases). CDR3 DNA: TGTGCCAGCAGCGCAATTGGGGAGGCCTACAATGAGCAGTTCTTC. This codes for CASSAIGEAYNEQFF.